Following are 2 T cell receptor beta chains from one sample sequenced in a study of blood T cell repertoires in COVID-19. TCRdb's copy holds only in-frame clones and misses some; the assay was immunoSEQ multiplex PCR. The sample records 150,000 to 200,000 clones, around nine tenths being singletons. Sequencing was done on a sample of peripheral blood. The receptors come from a man aged 18 to 29 with active or convalescent COVID-19.

V and J are TRBV3-1 (or the pseudogene TRBV3-2) and TRBJ1-3; D gene unclear. The germline CDR1 and CDR2 sequences are LGHDT and YNNKEL (reference sequence). The V gene lost 3 bases and the J gene lost 2 bases, with 5 bases spanning the gap. This CDR3 is built from 13 residues. The CDR3 DNA reads as TGTGCCAGCAGCCAGACTGCTGGAAACACCATATATTTT. Translated: CASSQTAGNTIYF.

This clone has a handful of counts. The V gene is TRBV24-1, the J gene TRBJ2-1, with 9 bases lining up with TRBD1. With V trimmed by 4 bases and J by 4 bases, 7 bases remained unmatched. Germline CDR1 and CDR2: KGHDR and SFDVKD. This CDR3 contains 16 residues. The DNA of the CDR3 is TGTGCCACCAGTGAGAAGGGACAGGGATATTACAATGAGCAGTTCTTC. This translates into CATSEKGQGYYNEQFF.